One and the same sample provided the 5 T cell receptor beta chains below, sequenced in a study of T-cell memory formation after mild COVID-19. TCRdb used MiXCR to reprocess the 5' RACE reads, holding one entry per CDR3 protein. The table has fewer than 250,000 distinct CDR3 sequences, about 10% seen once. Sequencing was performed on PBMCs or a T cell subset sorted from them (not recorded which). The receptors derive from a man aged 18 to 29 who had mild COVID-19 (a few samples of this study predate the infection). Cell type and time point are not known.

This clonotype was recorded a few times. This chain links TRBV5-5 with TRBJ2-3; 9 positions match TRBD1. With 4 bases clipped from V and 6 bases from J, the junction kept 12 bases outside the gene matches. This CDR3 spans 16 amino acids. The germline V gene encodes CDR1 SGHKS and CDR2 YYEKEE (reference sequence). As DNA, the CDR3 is TGTGCCAGCAGCCGGACTGGGACAGGGAGTAAGGATACGCAGTATTTT. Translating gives CASSRTGTGSKDTQYF. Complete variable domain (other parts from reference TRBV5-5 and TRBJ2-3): DAGVTQSPTHLIKTRGQQVTLRCSPISGHKSVSWYQQVLGQGPQFIFQYYEKEERGRGNFPDRFSARQFPNYSSELNVNALLLGDSALYLCASSRTGTGSKDTQYFGPGTRLTVL.

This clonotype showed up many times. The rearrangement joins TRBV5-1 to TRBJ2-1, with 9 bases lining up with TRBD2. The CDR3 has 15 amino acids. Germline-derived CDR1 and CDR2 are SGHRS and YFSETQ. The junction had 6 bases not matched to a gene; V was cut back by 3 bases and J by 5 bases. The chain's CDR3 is CASSSGGGAHNEQFF. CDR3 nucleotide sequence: TGCGCCAGCAGCTCCGGCGGGGGGGCTCACAATGAGCAGTTCTTC. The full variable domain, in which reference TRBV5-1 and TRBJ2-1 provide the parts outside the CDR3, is KAGVTQTPRYLIKTRGQQVTLSCSPISGHRSVSWYQQTPGQGLQFLFEYFSETQRNKGNFPGRFSGRQFSNSRSEMNVSTLELGDSALYLCASSSGGGAHNEQFFGPGTRLTVL.

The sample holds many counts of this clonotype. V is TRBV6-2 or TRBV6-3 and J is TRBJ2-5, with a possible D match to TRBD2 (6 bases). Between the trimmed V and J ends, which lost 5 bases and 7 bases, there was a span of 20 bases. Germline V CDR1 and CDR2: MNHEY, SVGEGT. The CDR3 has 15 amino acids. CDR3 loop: CASSNPGLPRGTQYF. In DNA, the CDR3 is TGTGCCAGCAGTAACCCGGGACTCCCCCGGGGGACCCAGTACTTC.

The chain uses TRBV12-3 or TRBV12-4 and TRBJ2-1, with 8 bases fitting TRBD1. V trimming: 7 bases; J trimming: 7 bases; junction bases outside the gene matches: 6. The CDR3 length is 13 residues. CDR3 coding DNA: TGTGCCAGCAAGACAGGGGTTTTGAATGAGCAGTTCTTC. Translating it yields CASKTGVLNEQFF.

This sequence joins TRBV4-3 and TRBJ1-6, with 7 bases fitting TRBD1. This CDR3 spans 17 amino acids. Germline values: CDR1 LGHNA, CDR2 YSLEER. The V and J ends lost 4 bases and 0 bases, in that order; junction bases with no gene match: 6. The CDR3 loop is CASSLNRDSSYNSPLHF. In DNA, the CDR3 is TGCGCCAGCAGCCTGAACCGGGACAGCTCCTATAATTCACCCCTCCACTTT.